This TCR beta chain was found in a study of spatial heterogeneity in lung cancer. Time point denoted: sample taken at primary tumor resection. No cell sorting; template was whole RNA from tumor, lung tissue or PBMC. The donors, 60 to 80 patients with untreated early-stage non-small cell lung cancer, provided the samples. This clonotype was seen more than once but under ten times. TCR cDNA molecules each had a unique molecular identifier. MiXCR, run by TCRdb on the 5' RACE reads, gives a single entry per CDR3 protein. The top ten clones hold roughly 41% of a sample with approximately 92,000 distinct CDR3 sequences, 12% of them seen once. The CDR3 is 17 amino acids. V lost 4 bases and J lost 0; bases outside the gene matches: 3. Germline V gives CDR1 SGHTA, CDR2 FQGNSA.

The origin of this receptor is a male donor with early-stage non-small cell lung cancer. V gene TRBV7-2 combines with J gene TRBJ2-4; 13 positions match TRBD2. This sample comprised PBMCs, obtained at surgery. CDR3 sequence reads: CASSSRTSGGAKNIQYF. CDR3 DNA sequence: TGTGCCAGCAGCTCGCGGACTAGCGGGGGAGCCAAAAACATTCAGTACTTC.